This TCR beta chain was identified during a study of vaccination and CD4 T cells after COVID-19. Treatment noted: approximately 10-day PBMC culture with coronavirus spike peptide pools or control peptides (ViraFEST assay). The CDR3 runs to 17 residues. The ends were cut back, 3 bases at V and 0 bases at J, with 18 bases in the middle. Germline V gives CDR1 DFQATT, CDR2 SNEGSKA (reference sequence). Sequencing of cultured CD4+ T cell DNA used the Oncomine TCR Beta short-read assay. From the PCR reads, TCRdb called clonotypes with MiXCR, one entry per CDR3 protein. The table shows about 14,000 distinct CDR3 sequences, with under 65% occurring only once. On this clonotype itself: The antigen remains unidentified.

What was sequenced was CD4+ T cells from blood, cultured in vitro. The TCR sequence derives from a human donor who had recovered from COVID-19. The chain carries TRBV20-1 and TRBJ1-3, with D possibly matching TRBD1 (5 bases). The CDR3 bases are TGCAGTGCTAGCCCTACATCGCCAGGGATCTCTGGAAACACCATATATTTT. It is translated as CSASPTSPGISGNTIYF.